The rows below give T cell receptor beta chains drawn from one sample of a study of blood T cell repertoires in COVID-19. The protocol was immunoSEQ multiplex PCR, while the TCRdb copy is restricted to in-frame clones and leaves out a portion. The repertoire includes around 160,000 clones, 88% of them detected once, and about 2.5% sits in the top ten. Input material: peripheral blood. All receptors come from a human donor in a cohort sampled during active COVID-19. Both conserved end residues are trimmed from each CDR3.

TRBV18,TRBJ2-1,ASSPSGSNNEQF
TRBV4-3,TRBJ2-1,ASSQDPTTRSVEQF
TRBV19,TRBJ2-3,ASSTLTGGADTQY
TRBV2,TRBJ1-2,ASSPTGVYGYT
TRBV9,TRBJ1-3,ASSPQEGSSGNTIY
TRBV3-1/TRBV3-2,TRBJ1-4,ASSQEPSGGMGEKLF
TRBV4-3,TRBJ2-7,ASSLERGGPYEQY
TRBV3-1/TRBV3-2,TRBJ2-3,ASRAVAGGAPGTQY
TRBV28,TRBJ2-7,ASRRREGETYEQY
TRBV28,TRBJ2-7,ASSDRFYEQY
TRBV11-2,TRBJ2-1,ASSSGLAALNEQF
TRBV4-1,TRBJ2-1,ASSQDMTAGGYDEQF
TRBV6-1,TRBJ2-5,ASSEATLSSGTGETQY
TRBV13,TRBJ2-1,ASSFRDFNEQF
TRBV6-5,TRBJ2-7,ASSRGDRDYEQY
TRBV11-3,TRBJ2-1,ASSLGLAGRSEQF
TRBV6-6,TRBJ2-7,ASSLKNRGLYEQY
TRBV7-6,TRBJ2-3,ASSLIGFTDTQY
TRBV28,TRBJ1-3,ASSFRQVIPIWGNTIY
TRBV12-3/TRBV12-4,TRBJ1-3,ASSLARGDTIY
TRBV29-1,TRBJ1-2,SSIFRDSPYGYT
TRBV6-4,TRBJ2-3,ASSEASGSFSDTQY
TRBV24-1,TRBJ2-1,ATSDPSGGYYNEQF
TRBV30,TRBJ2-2,AWSESRGTGELF
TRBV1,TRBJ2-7,TSSRGVAGGSYEQY
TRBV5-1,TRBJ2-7,ASSLASGSSYEQY
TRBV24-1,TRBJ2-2,ATRPEPGLAGDDGELF
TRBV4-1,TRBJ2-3,ASSQDRAGTPTDTQY
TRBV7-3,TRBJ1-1,ASSLTPGNTEAF
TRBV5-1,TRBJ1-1,ASSFGGAGTEAF
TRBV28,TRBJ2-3,ASSSRFYKDTQY
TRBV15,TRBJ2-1,ATSRDLAGGLGEQF
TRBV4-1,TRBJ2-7,ASSPTDLAGAFSYEQY
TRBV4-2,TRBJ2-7,ASSQEAGTVSYEQY
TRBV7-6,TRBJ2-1,ASSPLAGGLGEQF
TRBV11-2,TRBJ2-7,ASSRSLNYEQY
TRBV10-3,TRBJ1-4,AISDGGLSNEKLF
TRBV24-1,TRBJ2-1,ATSDSRGLGVDEQF
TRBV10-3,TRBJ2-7,AISPGGRDEQY
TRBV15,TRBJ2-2,ATSRVDRNTGELF
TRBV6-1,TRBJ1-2,ASSEANAANYGYT
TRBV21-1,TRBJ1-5,ASSPRLQGNQPQH
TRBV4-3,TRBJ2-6,ASSQDGTTGANVLT
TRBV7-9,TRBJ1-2,ASSSDGTHYGYT
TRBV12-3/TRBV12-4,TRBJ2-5,ASRGSGPETQY
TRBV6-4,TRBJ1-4,ASSPTGNWPNEKLF